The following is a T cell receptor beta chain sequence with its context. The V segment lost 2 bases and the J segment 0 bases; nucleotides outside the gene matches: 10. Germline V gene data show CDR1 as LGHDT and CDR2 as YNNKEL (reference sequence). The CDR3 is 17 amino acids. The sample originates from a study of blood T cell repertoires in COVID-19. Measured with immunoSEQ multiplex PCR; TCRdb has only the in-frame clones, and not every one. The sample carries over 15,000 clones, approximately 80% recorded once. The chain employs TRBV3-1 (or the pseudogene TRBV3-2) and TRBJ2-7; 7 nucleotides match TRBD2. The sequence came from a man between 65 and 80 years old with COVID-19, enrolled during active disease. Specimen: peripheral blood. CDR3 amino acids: CASSQKLAILTSYEQYF. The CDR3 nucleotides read TGTGCCAGCAGCCAAAAACTAGCGATTTTAACCTCCTACGAGCAGTACTTC.